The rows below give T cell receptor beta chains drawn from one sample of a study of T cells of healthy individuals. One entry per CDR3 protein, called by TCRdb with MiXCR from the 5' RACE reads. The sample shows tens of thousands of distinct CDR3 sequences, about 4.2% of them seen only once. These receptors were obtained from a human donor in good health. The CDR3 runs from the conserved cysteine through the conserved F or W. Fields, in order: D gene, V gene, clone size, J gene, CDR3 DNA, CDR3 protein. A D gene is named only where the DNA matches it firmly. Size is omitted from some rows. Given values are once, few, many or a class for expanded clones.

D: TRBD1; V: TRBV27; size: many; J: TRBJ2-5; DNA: TGTGCCAGCAGTACGACAGGGCAAGAGACCCAGTACTTC; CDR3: CASSTTGQETQYF
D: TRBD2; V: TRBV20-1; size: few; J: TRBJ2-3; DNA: TGCAGTGCTACGGTAGCGGGGGACCTAGATACGCAGTATTTT; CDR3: CSATVAGDLDTQYF
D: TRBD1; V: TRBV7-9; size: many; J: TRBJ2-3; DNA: TGTGCCAGCAGCTCGGGACAGAAAGTGGCAGATACGCAGTATTTT; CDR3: CASSSGQKVADTQYF
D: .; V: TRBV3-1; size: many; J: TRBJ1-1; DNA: TGTGCCAGCTCTATCACAGGGTTGGACACTGAAGCTTTCTTT; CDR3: CASSITGLDTEAFF
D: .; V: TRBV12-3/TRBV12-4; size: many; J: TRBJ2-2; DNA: TGTGCCAGCAGTTTCCGGACCGGGGAGCTGTTTTTT; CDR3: CASSFRTGELFF
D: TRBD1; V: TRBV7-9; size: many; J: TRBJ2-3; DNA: TGTGCCAGCAGCGACAGGGGTTTGGGTACAGATACGCAGTATTTT; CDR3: CASSDRGLGTDTQYF
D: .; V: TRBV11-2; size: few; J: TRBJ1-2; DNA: TGTGCCAGCAGCCCAGGCCGCGGCGATTCCCCGACTAACTATGGCTACACCTTC; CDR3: CASSPGRGDSPTNYGYTF
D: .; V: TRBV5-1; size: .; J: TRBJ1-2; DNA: TGCGCCAGCAGCTTGGGCACCCGGAACTATGGCTACACCTTC; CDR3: CASSLGTRNYGYTF
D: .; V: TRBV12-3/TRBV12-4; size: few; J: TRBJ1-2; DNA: TGTGCCAGCAGTTTGGAACAGCCCTACACCTTC; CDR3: CASSLEQPYTF
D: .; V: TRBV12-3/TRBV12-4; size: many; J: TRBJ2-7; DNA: TGTGCCAGCAGTCCTCACCCCTACGAGCAGTACTTC; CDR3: CASSPHPYEQYF
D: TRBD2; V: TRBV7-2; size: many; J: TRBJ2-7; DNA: TGTGCCAGCAGCTTAGTCTGGACTAGCGGGAGTCCCCCTTACGAGCAGTACTTC; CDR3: CASSLVWTSGSPPYEQYF
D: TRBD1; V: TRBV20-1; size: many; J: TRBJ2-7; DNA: TGCAGTGCTAACCCGGGACAGGGGATCTACGAGCAGTACTTC; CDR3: CSANPGQGIYEQYF
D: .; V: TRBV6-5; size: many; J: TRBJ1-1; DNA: TGTGCCAGCAGTTATACGGAAGGGGACCGGTCGGGTGAAGCTTTCTTT; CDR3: CASSYTEGDRSGEAFF
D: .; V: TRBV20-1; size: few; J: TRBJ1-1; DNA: TGCAGTGCTCAGGTCCGCGGGAGGGGGTATATGAACACTGAAGCTTTCTTT; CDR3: CSAQVRGRGYMNTEAFF
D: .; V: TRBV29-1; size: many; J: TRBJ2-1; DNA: TGCAGCGCTTCAGGGACGGCCTACAATGAGCAGTTCTTC; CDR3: CSASGTAYNEQFF